The T cell receptor beta chain under discussion was sequenced for a study of vaccination and CD4 T cells after COVID-19. The treatment is: approximately 11-day PBMC culture with coronavirus spike peptide pools or control peptides (ViraFEST assay). In regard to this clonotype: Its antigen is unknown.

The Oncomine TCR Beta short-read assay was applied to DNA of cultured CD4+ T cells. It was from cultured CD4+ T cells that genomic DNA was extracted. TCRdb redid the calling of the PCR reads with MiXCR, one entry per CDR3 protein. The profile shows about 24,000 distinct CDR3 sequences, around three fifths of them singletons. V was cut by 4 bases and J by 1 base, with 4 bases left in between. CDR1 and CDR2 (germline): DFQATT, SNEGSKA (reference sequence). This CDR3 is built from 12 residues. Findings and caveats of the study: Convalescent patients displayed a median roughly 90% of reactive clones emerging only post-vaccination. Recorded median SARS-CoV-2-reactive clonotype numbers increased from about 20 to 38 without reaching significance.

This receptor was taken from a human donor who had recovered from COVID-19. V and J are TRBV20-1 and TRBJ1-4; D call uncertain. Specimen: CD4+ T cells from blood, cultured in vitro. The DNA for the CDR3 is TGCAGTGCTAAGCTAACTAATGAAAAACTGTTTTTT. It codes for CSAKLTNEKLFF.